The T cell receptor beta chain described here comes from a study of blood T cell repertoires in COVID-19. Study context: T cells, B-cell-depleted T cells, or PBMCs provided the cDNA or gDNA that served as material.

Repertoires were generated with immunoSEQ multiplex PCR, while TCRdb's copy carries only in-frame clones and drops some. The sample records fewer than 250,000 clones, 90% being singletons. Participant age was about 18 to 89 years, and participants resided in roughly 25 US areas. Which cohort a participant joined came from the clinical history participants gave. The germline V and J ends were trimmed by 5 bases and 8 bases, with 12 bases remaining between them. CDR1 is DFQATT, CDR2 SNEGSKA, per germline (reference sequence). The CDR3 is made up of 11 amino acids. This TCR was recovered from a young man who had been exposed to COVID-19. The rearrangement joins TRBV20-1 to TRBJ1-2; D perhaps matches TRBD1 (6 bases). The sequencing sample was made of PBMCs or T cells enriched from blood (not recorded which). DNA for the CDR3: TGCAGTGCTCTGGGAGGGGGAGGCTACACCTTC. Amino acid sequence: CSALGGGGYTF.